The entry that follows covers one T cell receptor beta chain sequence. Its cognate antigen has yet to be identified. The sample holds no much larger clone one base away, and base qualities are not on file. Other nucleotide sequences from this sample produce the same CDR3. This sample stems from a study of cytomegalovirus exposure and HLA in healthy donors (dated by TCRdb to about 2017). Background on the whole study: An earlier analysis of approximately 550 of the donors reported approximately 300 Gb of sequence data and roughly 110 million unique TCR beta sequences from some 180 million T cells. Donor age, sex, ethnicity and CMV serostatus were compiled alongside the repertoire data. Every discovery cohort repertoire had been produced on one sequencing platform. A later genetic analysis used genome-wide SNP genotypes for about 60% of the 666 donors, treating that subset as a discovery cohort. Of the 350 to 400 genotyped donors, 65% to 90% fell in the genetic ancestry cluster associated with self-reported Caucasian donors. The later analysis used no new phenotypic data to find candidate immune exposures, relying instead on TCR beta sequences and their occurrence across donors. The study aimed to test whether signatures of past pathogen exposure could be identified by cataloging public T cell receptors. Among about 370 genotyped donors of the cohort, an average of about 220,000 unique TCR beta nucleotide sequences was sequenced per donor, of which approximately 18% were non-productive. In addition to the first cohort of 650 to 750 subjects, a separate validation cohort of 120 different subjects was used. The T cell repertoires of 666 subjects were profiled by immunosequencing and related to cytomegalovirus serostatus. The number of donors typed differed by locus, with 629-630 for A, B, C, DRB1 and DQB1, 522 for DQA1, 600 to 610 for DPA1, and roughly 450 for DPB1. The study combined high-throughput TCR immunosequencing, statistical association of individual TCRs with disease status, and machine learning to predict cytomegalovirus infection status. In an earlier analysis of around 540 of the donors, high-throughput TCR beta sequencing was used to judge whether each TCR beta V gene segment behaved as functional or pseudogenic. Four or five DR-DQ haplotypes were handled as single units for association and clustering because linkage in the cohort was strong. About 280 gigabases of sequencing data and 75 million to 85 million unique TCR sequences made up an early release that covered nearly 650 HLA-typed donors. Both class I and class II loci were covered by HLA typing, at four-digit resolution. A later analysis re-analyzed previously published TCR beta repertoires from 666 donors and added high-resolution HLA genotyping to study TCR occurrence patterns. The paper's findings and limits, for the study overall: Across donors, most TCR sequences were observed very rarely, whereas some public TCRs were present in many individuals. It was suggested by the authors that the approach could potentially be generalized to other disease states and immunological phenotypes. In vitro tests confirmed that three of the cytomegalovirus-associated TCR beta chains recognize cytomegalovirus antigens. Linkage disequilibrium might explain the correlated functional status among segregating V segments, but an unknown experimental factor could not be excluded. In this cohort, only TCR beta chains were sequenced, and detectable features were limited by the absence of alpha or paired-chain data. In the study, some 160 TCR beta chains were listed as associated with cytomegalovirus. The classifier was reported to diagnose cytomegalovirus status with high specificity and sensitivity in both the original cohort and the validation cohort. A cluster of highly shared sequence variants was judged likely to be a technical artifact of the sequencing pipeline. An association between a missense DCLRE1C variant and V-gene and J-gene trimming of TCR beta chains was found in a later genetic analysis and replicated in an independent cohort. A further reported finding was that TCR beta sequences accurately predicted the HLA-A and HLA-B alleles for most subjects in the first cohort. A later analysis associated roughly 17,000 TCR beta sequences with specific HLA alleles at a false discovery rate of 0.05. For the cohort, immune exposure information was limited to CMV serostatus. Because counts were too low, about 18 rarely observed V segments, including chromosome 9 orphons, were left out of the earlier analysis of roughly 600 of the donors. In a later genetic analysis, fewer N-insertions in productive TCRs were reported among donors in an Asian-associated ancestry cluster than the roughly 700-donor mean. Most CMV-associated TCR beta chains appeared to be HLA-restricted in a later analysis, and the HLA associations seemed to be driven largely by CMV exposure. When HLA alleles, especially DR and DQ, strongly co-occurred, attributing TCR associations to individual alleles was difficult. A later analysis reported that several top co-occurrence clusters appeared linked to parvovirus B19, influenza, CMV and Epstein-Barr virus. In a later analysis, HLA-associated TCR beta chains were found to be more clonally expanded and to have lower generation probabilities than equally common non-associated chains. An earlier analysis of approximately 600 of the donors showed that most TCR beta V segments appeared in productive rearrangements either about 87% or about 30% of the time, which broadly matched IMGT annotations. Sequencing depth was assumed to be roughly uniform across donors in the presence/absence analyses, though that assumption may not hold. Because HLA typing was unavailable for some donors at each locus, only the typed subset was used in association tests. In a later analysis, TCR association rates were found to vary across HLA loci, with the most associated TCRs seen for DRB1 alleles and the fewest for HLA-C alleles.

In total, 600 or so healthy bone marrow donors made up the cohort. At the time of sampling, every cohort member was nominally healthy, though immune exposures that went unrecorded were likely present. The donor tested CMV seronegative and was one of the 352 seronegative cohort members. Each donor provided a peripheral blood sample, and peripheral blood mononuclear cells were used for TCR beta sequencing. Genomic DNA was extracted from the blood cell samples with the Qiagen DNeasy Blood Extraction Kit. Library preparation was by the immunoSEQ multiplex PCR assay. A mixture of 60 forward primers for TCR Vbeta segments and 13 reverse primers for TCR Jbeta segments was used in the multiplex PCR. The CDR3 region of rearranged TCR beta genes was amplified from genomic DNA by a multiplex PCR assay. The Illumina HiSeq System was used to sequence the amplified TCR beta libraries as 87-base-pair reads. Concerning the study's data processing: Across the 600 to 700 repertoires, a later analysis counted approximately 83 million unique TCR beta chains, around 11 million of which were shared by at least two donors. Raw reads were error-corrected and collapsed into unique sequences with a nearest-neighbor algorithm that merged closely related sequences to remove PCR and sequencing errors. V, D and J gene segments were assigned by aligning CDR3 sequences to IMGT reference sequences. For a sequence to be retained, a match of at least six nucleotides was required to both a V gene segment and a J gene segment. A rearrangement was called productive if the CDR3 had no stop codons and remained in frame with V and J, and every other rearrangement was called non-productive. CDR3 was defined by IMGT convention, running from the second conserved V-encoded cysteine to the conserved J-encoded phenylalanine. In an earlier analysis of around 640 of the donors, sequences lacking an unambiguous match to a single V gene segment were excluded. An earlier analysis of almost 600 of the donors classified V segments as functional when productive rearrangements were above 56.7% and as segregating when the standard deviation between donors was above 5%. To diagnose cytomegalovirus status from the catalog of TCR beta chain sequences, a statistical classification framework was built. A later analysis assigned V and J genes by comparing TCR nucleotide sequences with IMGT/GENE-DB human TR gene sequences. Using the TCRdist pipeline, a later analysis assigned CDR3 sequences along with most-parsimonious VDJ recombination scenarios. In a later analysis, each TCR beta chain was defined by its CDR3 amino acid sequence together with its V-gene family, and reads without a unique V-gene family were excluded. A later analysis removed roughly 590 highly shared, low-generation-probability nucleotide sequences to deal with suspected cross-contamination and a sequencing artifact. In a later analysis, a clonal expansion index was calculated for each public chain from normalized within-repertoire ranks of inferred template counts. In a later analysis, generation probabilities were computed with a VDJ recombination model fitted to out-of-frame rearrangements, and the resulting probabilities were checked against IGoR. A later analysis scored TCR-TCR, TCR-HLA and TCR-CMV co-occurrence with hypergeometric tests, applying a repertoire-size bias correction to TCR pairs. To estimate false discovery rates, a later analysis permuted the HLA or CMV assignments 20 times. In a later analysis, co-occurring TCRs were grouped using DBSCAN, with TCRdist sequence similarity added in when clustering inside HLA-allele-positive subsets. For co-occurrence clustering, repertoires with fewer than 30,000 or more than 120,000 public chains were excluded, along with roughly 5 repertoires with anomalous nucleotide sharing. TCRdb's version of the immuneACCESS table is confined to in-frame rearrangements and falls short of the full clone set. An unresolved V gene accounts for under half of the shortfall where checked; the remainder is of unknown origin. The V and J calls and clone size are taken from that table; D and trimming were inferred from the DNA. Recorded for this sample are over 120,000 clones; approximately 80% of them occurred a single time. The ten largest clones take up roughly 4.5% of the sample.

This TCR derives from a man aged 40-55 years in good health and CMV-seronegative. Sequencing used PBMCs.

The CDR3 corresponds to CASGLVEPEGEAFF. The nucleotide sequence reads TGTGCTAGTGGTTTGGTCGAGCCGGAGGGTGAAGCTTTCTTT. This receptor chain uses TRBV12-5 and TRBJ1-1; the D gene cannot be resolved reliably. Taken from cysteine to phenylalanine, the CDR3 has 14 residues. Only CDR3 DNA remains: 42 bases, in frame from the first base. CDR1 LGHNT and CDR2 FRNRAP were looked up in the germline V gene. Cut back by 0 bases and 7 bases, the V and J ends lie 12 bases apart.